These 20 T cell receptor beta chains share one sample of origin, sequenced in a study of shared clonotypes between healthy human individuals. Naive CD8 isolation took CD45RO-negative cells positively selected for CCR7 and excluded terminally differentiated effector memory CD45RA+ cells. Data came from immunoSEQ multiplex PCR; TCRdb stores just in-frame clones and leaves some out. Among fewer than 850,000 clones listed, approximately 96% were seen once. The sequencing input was naive CD8+ T cells sorted from blood. All receptors come from a man younger than 45 in good health.

This chain uses TRBV10-3 with TRBJ2-1, with 14 bases fitting TRBD2. V trimming: 0 bases; J trimming: 14 bases; junction bases outside the gene matches: 3. The CDR3 spans 14 residues. In germline, CDR1 is ENHRY, CDR2 SYGVKD. The CDR3 coding sequence is TGTGCCATCAGTGAGTCGAGACTAGCGGGAGGGGAGTTCTTC. Its translation is CAISESRLAGGEFF.

This chain links TRBV7-8 with TRBJ2-1; D call uncertain. Trimming removed 3 bases from V and 10 bases from J, with 16 bases in between. Looked up from germline, CDR1 is SGHVS and CDR2 is FQNEAQ. This CDR3 spans 14 amino acids. The CDR3 reads CASSLATQGWEQFF. The CDR3 DNA is TGTGCCAGCAGCTTGGCAACTCAAGGATGGGAGCAGTTCTTC.

The chain recombines TRBV27 with TRBJ2-7, with D tentatively TRBD2 (5 bases). The CDR3 spans 13 residues. The V gene lost 4 bases and the J gene lost 2 bases, with 9 bases spanning the gap. Germline lookup yields CDR1 MNHEY and CDR2 SMNVEV (reference sequence). The DNA of the CDR3 is TGTGCCAGCAGTTCGGGAAATACCTACGAGCAGTACTTC. It yields the protein CASSSGNTYEQYF.

V usage is TRBV19 and J usage is TRBJ2-1, with D tentatively TRBD2 (5 bases). CDR1 and CDR2 from the germline V gene are LNHDA and SQIVND (reference sequence). The CDR3 has 14 amino acids. V lost 5 bases to trimming and J lost 5 bases, with 13 bases between them. The CDR3 nucleotides are TGTGCCAGTAGTTCGGTCAGCGGAGACAATGAGCAGTTCTTC. It is translated as CASSSVSGDNEQFF.

The gene calls are TRBV11-2 and TRBJ2-1; D is possibly TRBD2 (6 bases). Germline V gene lookup returns CDR1 SGHAT and CDR2 FQNNGV. Between the trimmed V and J ends, which lost 2 bases and 5 bases, there was a span of 19 bases. The CDR3 loop spans 17 amino acids. The CDR3 loop reads CASSLSRGTLRDNEQFF. The DNA of the CDR3 is TGTGCCAGCAGCTTATCGCGAGGGACTCTCCGCGACAATGAGCAGTTCTTC.

The rearrangement uses TRBV11-3 and TRBJ2-2; possible D gene TRBD1, 7 bases. The CDR3 length is 16 residues. The V gene's germline CDR1 is SGHNT and CDR2 YENEEA. The ends were cut back, 5 bases at V and 0 bases at J, with 13 bases in the middle. The DNA for the CDR3 is TGTGCCAGCAGCCAGGGGGGCCGTTCGAACACCGGGGAGCTGTTTTTT. Its translation is CASSQGGRSNTGELFF.

For this clone: Other nucleotide sequences from this sample produce the same CDR3. J is TRBJ2-7 and V is TRBV28, with 10 bases matching TRBD2. J lost 3 bases, V lost 3 bases, and 5 bases had no gene match. The CDR3 extends over 15 amino acids. CDR1 is MDHEN, CDR2 SYDVKM, per germline. CDR3 residues: CASSFRLAGVYEQYF. The CDR3 coding sequence is TGTGCCAGCAGTTTCAGGCTAGCGGGAGTCTACGAGCAGTACTTC.

Only one count was recorded for this clone. V usage is TRBV30 and J usage is TRBJ2-2; D is perhaps TRBD1 (6 bases). Per the germline V gene, CDR1 is GTSNPN and CDR2 is SVGIG (reference sequence). CDR3 length equals 13 residues. The V and J ends lost 7 bases and 1 base respectively, with 10 bases between them. The chain's CDR3 is CASYRENTGELFF. In DNA, the CDR3 is TGTGCCTCATACAGGGAGAACACCGGGGAGCTGTTTTTT.

This clone was picked up one time. The chain is built from TRBV7-9 and TRBJ2-7, with no clear D. V lost 3 bases, J lost 9 bases, and 12 bases lay in between. This CDR3 comprises 12 residues. In germline, CDR1 is SEHNR, CDR2 FQNEAQ (reference sequence). The CDR3 loop is CASSLGLARQYF. As DNA, the CDR3 is TGTGCCAGCAGCTTGGGCCTCGCCCGGCAGTACTTC.

The chain employs TRBV11-2 and TRBJ1-4; 7 bases agree with TRBD1. This CDR3 is 13 amino acids long. J lost 7 bases, V lost 6 bases, and 5 bases had no gene match. CDR1 and CDR2 (germline): SGHAT, FQNNGV. The CDR3 region is CASSRQGVEKLFF. Written as DNA, the CDR3 is TGTGCCAGCAGTAGACAGGGCGTTGAAAAACTGTTTTTT.

The J gene is TRBJ2-1, the V gene TRBV11-3; 8 nucleotides match TRBD2. Germline-derived CDR1 and CDR2 are SGHNT and YENEEA. The CDR3 runs to 16 residues. V gave up 1 base and J gave up 4 bases; unmatched junction bases: 6. The CDR3 loop is CASSLGLAGSYNEQFF. CDR3 nucleotides: TGTGCCAGCAGCTTAGGGTTAGCGGGGAGTTACAATGAGCAGTTCTTC.

The V and J genes are TRBV5-6 and TRBJ1-1; 8 nucleotides match TRBD1. The CDR3 has 15 residues. The trim removed 4 bases at V and 3 bases at J, leaving 8 bases unmatched. Germline lookup yields CDR1 SGHDT and CDR2 YYEEEE. The CDR3 region has the DNA TGTGCCAGCAGCACCAGACAGGGGCGAGACACTGAAGCTTTCTTT. Translating gives CASSTRQGRDTEAFF.

V and J are TRBV7-9 and TRBJ1-1; D remains ambiguous. Trimming left V 5 bases short and J 7 bases short, with 11 bases between. The length of the CDR3 is 12 residues. Germline CDR1 reads SEHNR; CDR2 reads FQNEAQ (reference sequence). The CDR3 bases are TGTGCCAGCAGCCTCGGGCCGGGTGAAGCTTTCTTT. This codes for CASSLGPGEAFF.

V and J are TRBV19 and TRBJ2-3; D is undetermined. Looked up from germline, CDR1 is LNHDA and CDR2 is SQIVND (reference sequence). V lost 4 bases and J lost 6, with 8 bases in between. This CDR3 is built from 12 residues. The CDR3 is CASSNYPDTQYF. For the CDR3, the DNA is TGTGCCAGTAGTAACTACCCCGATACGCAGTATTTT. The complete variable domain, with remaining parts taken from reference TRBV19 and TRBJ2-3, reads DGGITQSPKYLFRKEGQNVTLSCEQNLNHDAMYWYRQDPGQGLRLIYYSQIVNDFQKGDIAEGYSVSREKKESFPLTVTSAQKNPTAFYLCASSNYPDTQYFGPGTRLTVL.

The chain combines TRBV11-2 with TRBJ2-7; 8 positions agree with TRBD2. The CDR3 has 14 amino acids. Germline assignment: CDR1 SGHAT and CDR2 FQNNGV. V was pared by 5 bases and J by 6 bases, with 9 bases of the junction left unmatched. CDR3 region: CASSALGSGGEQYF. Written as DNA, the CDR3 is TGTGCCAGCAGCGCCCTCGGGAGCGGGGGCGAGCAGTACTTC.

Worth noting for this clone: The identical CDR3 is also encoded by other nucleotide sequences in the sample. The genes are TRBV27 and TRBJ1-2, with 11 bases lining up with TRBD1. This CDR3 spans 14 amino acids. After removal of 5 bases from V and 8 bases from J, the junction contained 7 bases not matched to a gene. The germline CDR1 and CDR2 sequences are MNHEY and SMNVEV (reference sequence). DNA for the CDR3: TGTGCCAGCAGTCCGGGACAGGGGGTAGGAGGCTACACCTTC. Its protein product is CASSPGQGVGGYTF.

The chain links TRBV7-9 to TRBJ1-5; the D is unclear. CDR1 is SEHNR and CDR2 is FQNEAQ in the germline V gene (reference sequence). The CDR3 contains 12 residues. The V and J ends lost 2 bases and 6 bases respectively, with 5 bases between them. The CDR3 coding sequence is TGTGCCAGCAGCTTATCCTTTCAGCCCCAGCATTTT. Its translation: CASSLSFQPQHF. Full variable domain (outside the CDR3, taken from reference TRBV7-9 and TRBJ1-5): DTGVSQNPRHKITKRGQNVTFRCDPISEHNRLYWYRQTLGQGPEFLTYFQNEAQLEKSRLLSDRFSAERPKGSFSTLEIQRTEQGDSAMYLCASSLSFQPQHFGDGTRLSIL.

The J gene is TRBJ1-5, the V gene TRBV5-1, with 8 nucleotides matching TRBD1. Unmatched junction bases numbered 6, after V lost 4 bases and J lost 3 bases. This CDR3 spans 15 amino acids. Germline values: CDR1 SGHRS, CDR2 YFSETQ. CDR3 DNA sequence: TGCGCCAGCAGCACCGGGACAGGCGACAATCAGCCCCAGCATTTT. It encodes CASSTGTGDNQPQHF.

This clone was seen a single time. CDR3 nucleotide sequence: TGTGCCAGCACTTTCGGGACAGACTACAATGAGCAGTTCTTC. Protein: CASTFGTDYNEQFF. This rearrangement joins TRBV27 to TRBJ2-1; 7 nucleotides align to TRBD1. The CDR3 covers 14 residues. The germline V gene has CDR1 MNHEY and CDR2 SMNVEV (reference sequence). J was trimmed by 3 bases and V by 7 bases; bases with no gene match: 6.

The chain is built from TRBV28 and TRBJ2-5; TRBD2 matches 9 bases. V dropped 5 bases and J dropped 0; count of bases not matched to a gene: 10. The CDR3 runs 17 residues. The germline V gene has CDR1 MDHEN and CDR2 SYDVKM. The CDR3 loop is CASSGPPASGDQETQYF. The DNA of the CDR3 is TGTGCCAGCAGTGGACCCCCGGCTAGCGGGGACCAAGAGACCCAGTACTTC.